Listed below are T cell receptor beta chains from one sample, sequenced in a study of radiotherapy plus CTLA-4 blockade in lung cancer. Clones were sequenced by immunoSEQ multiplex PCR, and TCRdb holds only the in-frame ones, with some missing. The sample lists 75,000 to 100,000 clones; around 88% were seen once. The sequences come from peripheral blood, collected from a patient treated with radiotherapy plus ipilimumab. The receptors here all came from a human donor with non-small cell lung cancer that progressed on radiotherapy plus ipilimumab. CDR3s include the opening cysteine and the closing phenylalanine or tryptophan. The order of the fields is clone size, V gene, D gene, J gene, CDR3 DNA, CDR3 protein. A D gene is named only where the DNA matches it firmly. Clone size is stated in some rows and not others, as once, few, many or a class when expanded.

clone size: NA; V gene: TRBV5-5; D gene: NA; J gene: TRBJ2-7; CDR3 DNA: TGTGCCAGCAGCTTACCGAACAGCTACGAGCAGTACTTC; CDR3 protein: CASSLPNSYEQYF
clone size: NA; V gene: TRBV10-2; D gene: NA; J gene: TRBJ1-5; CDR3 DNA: TGCGCCAGCAGTGAAAGCAATAGCAATCAGCCCCAGCATTTT; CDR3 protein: CASSESNSNQPQHF
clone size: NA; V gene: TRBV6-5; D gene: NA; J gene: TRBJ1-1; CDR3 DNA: TGTGCCAGCAGTTACTCAGGTCCAGGGAACACTGAAGCTTTCTTT; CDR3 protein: CASSYSGPGNTEAFF
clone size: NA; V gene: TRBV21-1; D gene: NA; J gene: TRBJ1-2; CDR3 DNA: TGTGCCAGCGTCTGCCGTCAGCCGCGTAATGGGTTCTATGGCTACACCTTC; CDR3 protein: CASVCRQPRNGFYGYTF
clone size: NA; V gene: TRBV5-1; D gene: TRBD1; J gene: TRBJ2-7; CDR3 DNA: TGCGCCAGCAGCTTGGGGACAGGGATCTCCTACGAGCAGTACTTC; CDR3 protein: CASSLGTGISYEQYF
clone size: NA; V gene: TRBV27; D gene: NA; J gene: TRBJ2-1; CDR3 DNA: TGTGCCAGCAGTTTATCATCCACGGTAGCCAACAATGAGCAGTTCTTC; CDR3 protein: CASSLSSTVANNEQFF
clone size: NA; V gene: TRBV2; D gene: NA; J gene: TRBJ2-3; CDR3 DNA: TGTGCCAGCAGTGAAGGGGGTCCCTCCACAGATACGCAGTATTTT; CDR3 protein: CASSEGGPSTDTQYF
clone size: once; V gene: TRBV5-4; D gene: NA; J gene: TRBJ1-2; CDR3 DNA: TGTGCCAGCAGCTTGGAGGGGTCGTCATATGGCTACACCTTC; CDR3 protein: CASSLEGSSYGYTF
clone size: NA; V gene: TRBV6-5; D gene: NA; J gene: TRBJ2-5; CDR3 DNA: TGTGCCAGCAGATATCCGGGGCAAGAGACCCAGTACTTC; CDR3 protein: CASRYPGQETQYF
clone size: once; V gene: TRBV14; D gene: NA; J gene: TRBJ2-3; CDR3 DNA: TGTGCCAGCAGCCAGAATCGGGGAGATACGCAGTATTTT; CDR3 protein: CASSQNRGDTQYF
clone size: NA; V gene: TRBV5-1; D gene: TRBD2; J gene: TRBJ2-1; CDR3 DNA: TGCGCCAGCAGCCTTATGGTGGGCGGGAGGGCCTACAATGAGCAGTTCTTC; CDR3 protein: CASSLMVGGRAYNEQFF
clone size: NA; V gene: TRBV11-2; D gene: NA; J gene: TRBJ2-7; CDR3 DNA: TGTGCCAGCAGCTTAGTCCCCTTTATGGACGAGCAGTACTTC; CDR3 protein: CASSLVPFMDEQYF
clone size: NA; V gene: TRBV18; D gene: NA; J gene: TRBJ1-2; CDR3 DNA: TGTGCCAGCTCACCGACCCCAGACAGTAACTATGGCTACACCTTC; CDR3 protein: CASSPTPDSNYGYTF